This T cell receptor (beta chain) is drawn from a study of T cells in localized non-small cell lung cancer. On this clone itself: Its antigen remains unknown.

Sequencing used immunoSEQ multiplex PCR; TCRdb keeps in-frame clones, though not all of them. Altogether around 29,000 clones are present, 80% to 95% being singletons, with the ten largest covering 1.1%. Study-wide results and caveats: Of the top 100 tumor clones, median around 60 were in adjacent lung, around 28 among its top 100. Longer survival (overall) was linked to higher T cell density in blood.

V lost 4 bases and J lost 0, with 12 bases in between. The V gene's germline CDR1 is GTSNPN and CDR2 SVGIG (reference sequence). The CDR3 is made up of 14 amino acids. The TCR comes from a woman aged 40-70 years with stage I lung adenocarcinoma. The specimen comprised peripheral blood, sampled before any cancer treatment. This chain uses TRBV30 with TRBJ1-2; no clear D gene. The CDR3: CAWTLIGANYGYTF. CDR3 nucleotides: TGTGCCTGGACCCTCATAGGAGCTAACTATGGCTACACCTTC.